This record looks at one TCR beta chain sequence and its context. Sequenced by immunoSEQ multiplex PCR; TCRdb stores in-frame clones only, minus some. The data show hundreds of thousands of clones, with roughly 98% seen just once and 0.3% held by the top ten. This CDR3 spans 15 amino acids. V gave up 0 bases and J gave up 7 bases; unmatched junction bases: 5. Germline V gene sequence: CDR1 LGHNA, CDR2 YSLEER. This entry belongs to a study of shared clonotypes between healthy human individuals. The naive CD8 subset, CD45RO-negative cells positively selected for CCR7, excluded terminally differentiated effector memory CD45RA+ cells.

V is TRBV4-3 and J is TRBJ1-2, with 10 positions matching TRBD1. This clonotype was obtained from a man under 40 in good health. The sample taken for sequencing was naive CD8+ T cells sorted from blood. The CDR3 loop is CASSQDWTGGGGYTF. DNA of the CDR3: TGCGCCAGCAGCCAAGATTGGACAGGGGGAGGTGGCTACACCTTC.